The 3 T cell receptor beta chains below all came from one sample that was sequenced in a study of T cells in Graves' hyperthyroidism and ophthalmopathy. Researchers amplified the TCR beta CDR3 regions from RNA transcripts. Initially, a first-round RT-PCR of the TCR CDR3 employed the HTBI primer set. TCRdb analysed the multiplex PCR reads with MiXCR anew, one entry per CDR3 protein. Of 490,000 or so distinct CDR3 sequences listed, 15% to 20% were seen once; the top ten hold about 31%. Sequencing used blood. The source is a woman in her twenties or thirties with Graves' ophthalmopathy.

The chain couples TRBV2 to TRBJ2-3; D remains ambiguous. The CDR3 sequence is 10 residues long. Germline V CDR1 and CDR2: SNHLY, FYNNEI. The germline V and J ends were trimmed by 8 bases and 4 bases, with 4 bases remaining between them. This chain's CDR3 is CASWADTQYF. The DNA for the CDR3 is TGTGCCAGCTGGGCAGATACGCAGTATTTT. Based on the CDR3 plus reference TRBV2 and TRBJ2-3, the full variable domain is EPEVTQTPSHQVTQMGQEVILRCVPISNHLYFYWYRQILGQKVEFLVSFYNNEISEKSEIFDDQFSVERPDGSNFTLKIRSTKLEDSAMYFCASWADTQYFGPGTRLTVL.

CDR3 sequence: CASSEWAGGSTGELFF. In nucleotides, the CDR3 is TGTGCCAGCAGTGAATGGGCAGGGGGAAGCACCGGGGAGCTGTTTTTT. The chain employs TRBV25-1 and TRBJ2-2; 7 positions match TRBD1. The CDR3 length is 16 residues. Trimming removed 1 base from V and 4 bases from J; junction bases left unmatched: 6. Germline V gene sequence: CDR1 MGHDK, CDR2 SYGVNS. The variable domain in full, completed from reference TRBV25-1 and TRBJ2-2, reads EADIYQTPRYLVIGTGKKITLECSQTMGHDKMYWYQQDPGMELHLIHYSYGVNSTEKGDLSSESTVSRIRTEHFPLTLESARPSHTSQYLCASSEWAGGSTGELFFGEGSRLTVL.

This clonotype was picked up many times. DNA of the CDR3: TGTGCCAGCAGCTTAGGTTTCGCAGGGCGGGGGGAGACCCAGTACTTC. This gives the protein CASSLGFAGRGETQYF. This chain uses TRBV7-8 with TRBJ2-5; 7 positions agree with TRBD2. Germline values: CDR1 SGHVS, CDR2 FQNEAQ. With V trimmed by 1 base and J by 5 bases, 10 bases remained unmatched. The CDR3 runs 16 residues.